These T cell receptor beta chains were read from a single sample in a study of control samples from healthy donors and cancer patients. Repertoires were generated with immunoSEQ multiplex PCR, while TCRdb's copy carries only in-frame clones and drops some. Of roughly 100,000 clones listed, roughly 91% are singletons. The material sequenced was PBMCs. The source is a man aged 55 to 70 with lung cancer. The CDR3 runs from the conserved cysteine through the conserved F or W. A D gene is named only where the DNA matches it firmly. Size tells how often a clone was seen (once, few, many) or the class of an expanded clone, and some rows leave it out.

clone size: -; J gene: TRBJ2-7; D gene: -; V gene: TRBV5-5; CDR3 protein: CASSLEDRSSYEQYF; CDR3 DNA: TGTGCCAGCAGCTTGGAGGACAGATCTTCCTACGAGCAGTACTTC
clone size: -; J gene: TRBJ2-6; D gene: -; V gene: TRBV2; CDR3 protein: CASSEEAVSSGANVLTF; CDR3 DNA: TGTGCCAGCAGTGAAGAGGCCGTTAGCTCTGGGGCCAACGTCCTGACTTTC
clone size: few; J gene: TRBJ1-2; D gene: -; V gene: TRBV5-1; CDR3 protein: CASSVSNYGYTF; CDR3 DNA: TGCGCCAGCAGCGTTTCTAACTATGGCTACACCTTC
clone size: -; J gene: TRBJ2-7; D gene: TRBD1; V gene: TRBV7-2; CDR3 protein: CASSPLRGETGGYEQYF; CDR3 DNA: TGTGCCAGCAGCCCCCTCAGGGGAGAGACAGGGGGGTACGAGCAGTACTTC
clone size: -; J gene: TRBJ1-5; D gene: -; V gene: TRBV19; CDR3 protein: CASSIGGGQPQHF; CDR3 DNA: TGTGCCAGTAGTATAGGCGGGGGACAGCCCCAGCATTTT
clone size: -; J gene: TRBJ2-5; D gene: TRBD1; V gene: TRBV5-5; CDR3 protein: CASRFFLGQGQTQYF; CDR3 DNA: TGTGCCAGCAGATTCTTTTTGGGACAGGGGCAGACCCAGTACTTC
clone size: once; J gene: TRBJ1-2; D gene: -; V gene: TRBV30; CDR3 protein: CAWALPGAGGGYTF; CDR3 DNA: TGTGCCTGGGCTCTCCCCGGGGCGGGGGGTGGCTACACCTTC
clone size: -; J gene: TRBJ1-2; D gene: TRBD1; V gene: TRBV3-1/TRBV3-2; CDR3 protein: CASSLGQGTNGYTF; CDR3 DNA: TGTGCCAGCAGCCTCGGACAGGGCACAAATGGCTACACCTTC
clone size: -; J gene: TRBJ1-1; D gene: -; V gene: TRBV4-1; CDR3 protein: CASSQDRRETEAFF; CDR3 DNA: TGCGCCAGCAGCCAAGATCGGAGGGAAACTGAAGCTTTCTTT
clone size: few; J gene: TRBJ1-6; D gene: -; V gene: TRBV5-6; CDR3 protein: CASSSNNSPLHF; CDR3 DNA: TGTGCCAGCAGCTCTAATAATTCACCCCTCCACTTT
clone size: -; J gene: TRBJ1-1; D gene: -; V gene: TRBV5-6; CDR3 protein: CASRPLDVAGDTEAFF; CDR3 DNA: TGTGCCAGCAGACCACTGGACGTAGCCGGGGACACTGAAGCTTTCTTT
clone size: -; J gene: TRBJ2-5; D gene: -; V gene: TRBV12-3/TRBV12-4; CDR3 protein: CASREGARETQYF; CDR3 DNA: TGTGCCAGCCGGGAGGGGGCGAGAGAGACCCAGTACTTC
clone size: -; J gene: TRBJ2-1; D gene: TRBD2; V gene: TRBV19; CDR3 protein: CASLPGLAGGLRVNEQFF; CDR3 DNA: TGTGCCAGTCTCCCGGGACTAGCGGGGGGGCTCAGGGTCAATGAGCAGTTCTTC
clone size: -; J gene: TRBJ1-3; D gene: -; V gene: TRBV5-1; CDR3 protein: CASRQPEAGNTIYF; CDR3 DNA: TGCGCCTCGCGACAGCCTGAAGCTGGAAACACCATATATTTT
clone size: -; J gene: TRBJ2-7; D gene: TRBD1; V gene: TRBV11-2; CDR3 protein: CASSLDSGQGAYEQYF; CDR3 DNA: TGTGCCAGCAGCTTAGATAGTGGACAGGGGGCCTACGAGCAGTACTTC
clone size: -; J gene: TRBJ2-3; D gene: -; V gene: TRBV10-1; CDR3 protein: CASRPHSGSDTQYF; CDR3 DNA: TGCGCCAGCAGGCCCCATTCCGGCTCAGATACGCAGTATTTT
clone size: -; J gene: TRBJ1-1; D gene: -; V gene: TRBV6-1; CDR3 protein: CASSEALRGTEAFF; CDR3 DNA: TGTGCCAGCAGTGAAGCGCTTAGAGGCACTGAAGCTTTCTTT
clone size: -; J gene: TRBJ2-1; D gene: TRBD2; V gene: TRBV9; CDR3 protein: CASSSLAGGVYNEQFF; CDR3 DNA: TGTGCCAGCAGTTCACTAGCGGGGGGAGTATACAATGAGCAGTTCTTC
clone size: -; J gene: TRBJ1-3; D gene: -; V gene: TRBV4-1; CDR3 protein: CASSQLGGLSGNTIYF; CDR3 DNA: TGCGCCAGCAGCCAACTCGGTGGACTCTCTGGAAACACCATATATTTT
clone size: -; J gene: TRBJ1-3; D gene: -; V gene: TRBV13; CDR3 protein: CASSLLQGGNTIYF; CDR3 DNA: TGTGCCAGCAGCTTACTACAGGGAGGAAACACCATATATTTT
clone size: -; J gene: TRBJ2-5; D gene: -; V gene: TRBV5-1; CDR3 protein: CASSLFERGLLAETQYF; CDR3 DNA: TGCGCCAGCAGCTTGTTCGAACGGGGGCTACTGGCGGAGACCCAGTACTTC
clone size: few; J gene: TRBJ2-7; D gene: -; V gene: TRBV14; CDR3 protein: CASSGDNSYEQYF; CDR3 DNA: TGTGCCAGCAGCGGCGACAACTCCTACGAGCAGTACTTC
clone size: -; J gene: TRBJ1-1; D gene: -; V gene: TRBV9; CDR3 protein: CASSVASWNTEAFF; CDR3 DNA: TGTGCCAGCAGCGTAGCGTCGTGGAACACTGAAGCTTTCTTT
clone size: -; J gene: TRBJ2-3; D gene: -; V gene: TRBV5-6; CDR3 protein: CASSFGLEADTQYF; CDR3 DNA: TGTGCCAGCAGCTTCGGTCTGGAAGCAGATACGCAGTATTTT
clone size: -; J gene: TRBJ2-3; D gene: -; V gene: TRBV6-4; CDR3 protein: CASSELLGDTQYF; CDR3 DNA: TGTGCCAGCAGTGAATTATTGGGGGATACGCAGTATTTT
clone size: -; J gene: TRBJ2-1; D gene: -; V gene: TRBV4-1; CDR3 protein: CASSQDPTSEQFF; CDR3 DNA: TGCGCCAGCAGCCAAGATCCAACATCTGAGCAGTTCTTC
clone size: -; J gene: TRBJ1-2; D gene: -; V gene: TRBV6-5; CDR3 protein: CASSQTVRYGYTF; CDR3 DNA: TGTGCCAGCAGTCAGACAGTGCGCTATGGCTACACCTTC
clone size: -; J gene: TRBJ1-2; D gene: -; V gene: TRBV4-1; CDR3 protein: CASSQEEGLLGYTF; CDR3 DNA: TGCGCCAGCAGCCAAGAGGAGGGCCTTTTGGGCTACACCTTC
clone size: -; J gene: TRBJ2-2; D gene: -; V gene: TRBV7-3; CDR3 protein: CASSLKGSRSNTGELFF; CDR3 DNA: TGTGCCAGCAGCTTAAAGGGCAGCCGCTCGAACACCGGGGAGCTGTTTTTT
clone size: -; J gene: TRBJ1-4; D gene: -; V gene: TRBV25-1; CDR3 protein: CASSQEGYNEKLFF; CDR3 DNA: TGTGCCAGCAGTCAAGAGGGCTACAATGAAAAACTGTTTTTT
clone size: -; J gene: TRBJ2-7; D gene: -; V gene: TRBV7-9; CDR3 protein: CASRAGSSYEQYF; CDR3 DNA: TGTGCCAGCAGGGCCGGGAGCTCCTACGAGCAGTACTTC
clone size: few; J gene: TRBJ1-5; D gene: -; V gene: TRBV7-2; CDR3 protein: CASSLVTNQPQHF; CDR3 DNA: TGTGCCAGCAGCTTAGTGACCAATCAGCCCCAGCATTTT
clone size: -; J gene: TRBJ1-2; D gene: -; V gene: TRBV7-9; CDR3 protein: CASSLAVALRSYGYTF; CDR3 DNA: TGTGCCAGCAGCTTAGCGGTAGCCTTAAGAAGCTATGGCTACACCTTC
clone size: -; J gene: TRBJ1-2; D gene: TRBD1; V gene: TRBV11-3; CDR3 protein: CASSTTGDGYTF; CDR3 DNA: TGTGCCAGCAGCACGACAGGGGATGGCTACACCTTC
clone size: -; J gene: TRBJ1-1; D gene: -; V gene: TRBV4-1; CDR3 protein: CASSQEEGTEAFF; CDR3 DNA: TGCGCCAGCAGCCAAGAGGAGGGGACTGAAGCTTTCTTT
clone size: -; J gene: TRBJ2-2; D gene: -; V gene: TRBV25-1; CDR3 protein: CASSSLQGHGELFF; CDR3 DNA: TGTGCCAGCAGCTCTCTTCAGGGTCACGGGGAGCTGTTTTTT
clone size: -; J gene: TRBJ2-7; D gene: TRBD1; V gene: TRBV18; CDR3 protein: CASSEYQGDEQYF; CDR3 DNA: TGTGCCAGCTCGGAGTACCAGGGGGACGAGCAGTACTTC
clone size: once; J gene: TRBJ2-3; D gene: TRBD1; V gene: TRBV12-3/TRBV12-4; CDR3 protein: CASGGQGADTQYF; CDR3 DNA: TGTGCCAGCGGGGGACAGGGTGCAGATACGCAGTATTTT
clone size: -; J gene: TRBJ2-7; D gene: TRBD1; V gene: TRBV5-1; CDR3 protein: CASSLDGTGNEQYF; CDR3 DNA: TGCGCCAGCAGCTTGGACGGGACAGGGAACGAGCAGTACTTC
clone size: few; J gene: TRBJ1-2; D gene: -; V gene: TRBV6-5; CDR3 protein: CASSYGTSYGYTF; CDR3 DNA: TGTGCCAGCAGTTATGGGACCAGCTATGGCTACACCTTC
clone size: -; J gene: TRBJ2-1; D gene: -; V gene: TRBV5-1; CDR3 protein: CASRLGPTLSSYNEQFF; CDR3 DNA: TGCGCCAGCAGACTCGGCCCCACTTTGAGCTCCTACAATGAGCAGTTCTTC
clone size: -; J gene: TRBJ1-5; D gene: -; V gene: TRBV18; CDR3 protein: CASSRSDNQPQHF; CDR3 DNA: TGTGCCAGCTCACGGTCGGACAATCAGCCCCAGCATTTT
clone size: -; J gene: TRBJ1-3; D gene: -; V gene: TRBV11-3; CDR3 protein: CASSLFNSGNTIYF; CDR3 DNA: TGTGCCAGCAGCTTATTCAACAGCGGAAACACCATATATTTT
clone size: -; J gene: TRBJ2-7; D gene: TRBD1; V gene: TRBV6-1; CDR3 protein: CASSDRTGWGEQYF; CDR3 DNA: TGTGCCAGCAGTGACAGGACAGGGTGGGGCGAGCAGTACTTC
clone size: -; J gene: TRBJ2-1; D gene: -; V gene: TRBV4-2; CDR3 protein: CASSVSNEQFF; CDR3 DNA: TGTGCCAGCAGCGTGAGCAATGAGCAGTTCTTC
clone size: -; J gene: TRBJ1-2; D gene: TRBD1; V gene: TRBV4-1; CDR3 protein: CASSSLGAGGILNYGYTF; CDR3 DNA: TGCGCCAGCAGCTCCCTGGGGGCAGGGGGTATTCTTAACTATGGCTACACCTTC
clone size: once; J gene: TRBJ2-1; D gene: -; V gene: TRBV9; CDR3 protein: CASSVATSREQFF; CDR3 DNA: TGTGCCAGCAGCGTAGCGACTAGTCGCGAGCAGTTCTTC
clone size: -; J gene: TRBJ1-4; D gene: -; V gene: TRBV6-2/TRBV6-3; CDR3 protein: CASSDRTTNEKLFF; CDR3 DNA: TGTGCCAGCAGTGACAGGACAACTAATGAAAAACTGTTTTTT
clone size: once; J gene: TRBJ1-4; D gene: -; V gene: TRBV5-1; CDR3 protein: CASSLGTATNEKLFF; CDR3 DNA: TGCGCCAGCAGCTTGGGCACAGCAACTAATGAAAAACTGTTTTTT
clone size: -; J gene: TRBJ2-3; D gene: TRBD2; V gene: TRBV2; CDR3 protein: CASSELGTSFVTQYF; CDR3 DNA: TGTGCCAGCAGTGAGCTTGGGACTAGCTTTGTTACGCAGTATTTT
clone size: few; J gene: TRBJ2-2; D gene: TRBD2; V gene: TRBV7-8; CDR3 protein: CASSQRGSTTGELFF; CDR3 DNA: TGTGCCAGCAGCCAGCGGGGGTCTACCACCGGGGAGCTGTTTTTT
clone size: -; J gene: TRBJ1-4; D gene: -; V gene: TRBV7-3; CDR3 protein: CASSPGQSPGEKLFF; CDR3 DNA: TGTGCCAGCAGCCCGGGACAATCCCCCGGTGAAAAACTGTTTTTT
clone size: -; J gene: TRBJ2-3; D gene: TRBD2; V gene: TRBV7-2; CDR3 protein: CASSLDGGGSSDTQYF; CDR3 DNA: TGTGCCAGCAGCTTAGATGGCGGGGGATCGTCAGATACGCAGTATTTT